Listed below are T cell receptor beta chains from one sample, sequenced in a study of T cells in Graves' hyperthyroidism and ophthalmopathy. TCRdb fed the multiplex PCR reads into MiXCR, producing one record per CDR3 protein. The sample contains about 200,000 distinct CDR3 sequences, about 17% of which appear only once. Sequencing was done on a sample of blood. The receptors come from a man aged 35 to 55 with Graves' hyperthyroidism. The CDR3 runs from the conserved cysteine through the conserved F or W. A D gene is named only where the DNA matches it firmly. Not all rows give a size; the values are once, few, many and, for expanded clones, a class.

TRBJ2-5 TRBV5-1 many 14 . CASSWSSTAETQYF TGCGCCAGCAGCTGGTCCTCAACGGCGGAGACCCAGTACTTC
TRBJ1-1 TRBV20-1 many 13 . CSARDRQYTEAFF TGCAGTGCTAGAGACCGACAGTACACTGAAGCTTTCTTT
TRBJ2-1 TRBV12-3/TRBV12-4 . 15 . CASSPRGQTPNEQFF TGTGCCAGCAGTCCTAGGGGTCAAACGCCCAATGAGCAGTTCTTC
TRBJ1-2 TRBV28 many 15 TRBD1 CASSLTGGQGGGYTF TGTGCCAGCAGTCTTACAGGGGGGCAGGGGGGTGGCTACACCTTC
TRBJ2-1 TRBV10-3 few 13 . CAISEGTNNEQFF TGTGCCATCAGTGAGGGGACAAACAATGAGCAGTTCTTC
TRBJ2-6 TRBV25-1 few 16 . CASSGIIRSGANVLTF TGTGCCAGCAGTGGGATCATCCGCTCTGGGGCCAACGTCCTGACTTTC
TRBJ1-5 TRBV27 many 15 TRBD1 CASRPQGVLNQPQHF TGTGCCAGCAGACCCCAGGGGGTGCTCAATCAGCCCCAGCATTTT
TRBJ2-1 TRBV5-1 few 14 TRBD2 CASSPGTSGVSEFF TGCGCCAGCAGCCCAGGGACTAGCGGTGTCTCTGAGTTCTTC
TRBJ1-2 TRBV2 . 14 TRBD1 CASSDQGARYGYTF TGTGCCAGCAGTGATCAGGGGGCGAGATATGGCTACACCTTC
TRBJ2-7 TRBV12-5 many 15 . CASGLVLGNSVEQYF TGTGCTAGTGGTTTGGTATTAGGGAACTCCGTCGAGCAGTACTTC
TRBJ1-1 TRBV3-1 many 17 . CASSQDSTWQMNTEAFF TGTGCCAGCAGCCAAGATAGCACTTGGCAGATGAACACTGAAGCTTTCTTT
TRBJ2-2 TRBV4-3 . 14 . CASSQGLGTGELFF TGCGCCAGCAGCCAGGGCCTGGGGACCGGGGAGCTGTTTTTT
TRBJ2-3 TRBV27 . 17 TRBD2 CASSGTSETRGTDTQYF TGTGCCAGCAGTGGGACTAGCGAAACCAGGGGCACAGATACGCAGTATTTT
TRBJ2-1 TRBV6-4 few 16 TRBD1 CASSDSGTGEINEQFF TGTGCCAGCAGTGACTCGGGGACAGGGGAAATCAATGAGCAGTTCTTC
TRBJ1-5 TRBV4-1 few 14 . CASSQEAGGGPQHF TGCGCCAGCAGCCAAGAAGCAGGAGGAGGGCCCCAGCATTTT
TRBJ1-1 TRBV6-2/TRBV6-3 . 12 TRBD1 CASSHSDREAFF TGTGCCAGCAGTCACTCGGACAGGGAAGCTTTCTTT
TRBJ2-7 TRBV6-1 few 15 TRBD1 CASSATGGLAYEQYF TGTGCCAGCAGTGCCACAGGGGGTCTAGCCTACGAGCAGTACTTC
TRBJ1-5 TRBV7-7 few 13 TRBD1 CASSLGTGQPQHF TGTGCTAGCAGCTTAGGGACAGGGCAGCCCCAGCATTTT
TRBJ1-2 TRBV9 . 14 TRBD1 CASSVDRTGSYYTF TGTGCCAGCAGCGTAGACCGGACAGGGTCCTACTACACCTTC
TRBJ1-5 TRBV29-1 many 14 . CSVVFQDSNQPQHF TGCAGCGTTGTTTTCCAGGATAGCAATCAGCCCCAGCATTTT
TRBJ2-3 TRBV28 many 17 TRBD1 CASSPTGQGASTDTQYF TGTGCCAGCAGCCCTACCGGACAGGGGGCCAGCACAGATACGCAGTATTTT
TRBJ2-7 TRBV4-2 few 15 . CASSQAGPVSYEQYF TGTGCCAGCAGCCAAGCAGGGCCAGTCTCCTACGAGCAGTACTTC
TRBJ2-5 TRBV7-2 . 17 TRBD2 CASRKAASGRTQETQYF TGTGCCAGCAGGAAGGCAGCTAGCGGGAGGACCCAAGAGACCCAGTACTTC
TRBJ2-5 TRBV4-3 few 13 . CASSQDRRETQYF TGCGCCAGCAGCCAAGATAGGCGGGAGACCCAGTACTTC
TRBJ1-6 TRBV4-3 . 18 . CASSRGSLPPFYNSPLHF TGCGCCAGCAGCCGGGGTTCTTTACCCCCCTTCTATAATTCACCCCTCCACTTT
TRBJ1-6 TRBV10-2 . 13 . CASSESSNSPLHF TGCGCCAGCAGTGAGTCTTCTAATTCACCCCTCCACTTT
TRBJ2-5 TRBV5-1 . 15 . CASSLAIAGQETQYF TGCGCCAGCAGCTTGGCCATCGCAGGCCAAGAGACCCAGTACTTC
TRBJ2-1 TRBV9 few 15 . CASSVMGVSHNEQFF TGTGCCAGCAGCGTGATGGGGGTGTCCCACAATGAGCAGTTCTTC
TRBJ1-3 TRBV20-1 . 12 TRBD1 CSSRTGGNTIYF TGCAGTTCGCGGACAGGGGGAAACACCATATATTTT
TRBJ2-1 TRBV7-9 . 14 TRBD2 CASTTGLAGNEQFF TGTGCCAGCACCACGGGACTAGCGGGCAATGAGCAGTTCTTC
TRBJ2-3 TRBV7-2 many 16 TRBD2 CASSVLAGASTDTQYF TGTGCCAGCAGCGTTCTAGCGGGGGCCTCCACAGATACGCAGTATTTT
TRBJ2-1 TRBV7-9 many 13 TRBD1 CASSTTGAYEQFF TGTGCCAGCAGCACTACAGGGGCGTATGAGCAGTTCTTC
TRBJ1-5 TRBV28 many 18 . CASSLRGPVQVNNQPQHF TGTGCCAGCAGTTTAAGGGGCCCTGTGCAGGTCAACAATCAGCCCCAGCATTTT
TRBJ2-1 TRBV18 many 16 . CASSPQGISSYNEQFF TGTGCCAGCTCACCACAGGGAATCAGCTCCTACAATGAGCAGTTCTTC
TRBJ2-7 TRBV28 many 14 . CASSLWDRSYEQYF TGTGCCAGCAGTTTATGGGACAGATCCTACGAGCAGTACTTC
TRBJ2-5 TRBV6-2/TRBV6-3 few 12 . CASSNTKETQYF TGTGCCAGCAGTAACACCAAAGAGACCCAGTACTTC
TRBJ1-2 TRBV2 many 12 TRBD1 CASSVDRGVDTF TGTGCCAGCAGCGTGGACAGGGGAGTGGACACCTTC
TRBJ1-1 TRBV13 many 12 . CASRRSNTEAFF TGTGCCTCTCGGCGGTCGAACACTGAAGCTTTCTTT
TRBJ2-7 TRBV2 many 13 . CASIRWGENEQYF TGTGCCAGCATTAGGTGGGGCGAAAACGAGCAGTACTTC
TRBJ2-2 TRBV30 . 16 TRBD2 CAWRASGGPNTGELFF TGTGCCTGGAGGGCTAGCGGGGGCCCGAACACCGGGGAGCTGTTTTTT
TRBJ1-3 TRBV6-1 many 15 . CASRRGLISGNTIYF TGTGCCAGCAGGAGAGGACTGATCTCTGGAAACACCATATATTTT
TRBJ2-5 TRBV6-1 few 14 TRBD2 CASRTSGGGETQYF TGTGCCAGCAGAACTAGCGGGGGGGGGGAGACCCAGTACTTC
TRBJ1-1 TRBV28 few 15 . CASSLPVVGNTEAFF TGTGCCAGCAGTTTACCGGTGGTTGGGAACACTGAAGCTTTCTTT
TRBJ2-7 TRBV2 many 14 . CASNPESQQHEQYF TGTGCCAGCAACCCGGAGTCTCAACAACACGAGCAGTACTTC
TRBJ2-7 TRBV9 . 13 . CASSVGSEYEQYF TGTGCCAGCAGCGTAGGGAGCGAATACGAGCAGTACTTC
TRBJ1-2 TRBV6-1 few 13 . CASRVQGRYGYTF TGTGCCAGCAGGGTTCAGGGCCGTTATGGCTACACCTTC